These T cell receptor beta chains were read from a single sample in a study of cytomegalovirus exposure and HLA in healthy donors. Produced via immunoSEQ multiplex PCR; TCRdb's table is partial and in-frame only. Among fewer than 200,000 clones listed, more than 70% were seen once. Sequences were obtained from PBMCs. The receptors originated from a girl between 10 and 17 years old in good health and CMV-seronegative. The CDR3 runs from the conserved cysteine through the conserved F or W. A D gene is named only where the DNA matches it firmly. Clone size is shown for a subset of rows, as once, few, many or a class of expanded clone.

CDR3 DNA	CDR3 protein	D gene	V gene	J gene	clone size
TGTGCCAGCAGCTCGCCTTGGGGGACTAGTCCAGATACGCAGTATTTT	CASSSPWGTSPDTQYF	TRBD2	TRBV5-6	TRBJ2-3	few
TGTGCCTGGAGTGTAAGGGGTCAGCAATCCTACAATGAGCAGTTCTTC	CAWSVRGQQSYNEQFF	.	TRBV30	TRBJ2-1	once
TGTGCCATCCGGGACAGCTATGGCTACACCTTC	CAIRDSYGYTF	TRBD1	TRBV19	TRBJ1-2	.
TGTGCCTGGACTCTCGGGACAGGGGTACAGCAGTACTTC	CAWTLGTGVQQYF	TRBD1	TRBV30	TRBJ2-7	.
TGTGCCAGCAGTAGAAGGGGGTCTAGCTGGGAGAAAGAGACCCAGTACTTC	CASSRRGSSWEKETQYF	.	TRBV2	TRBJ2-5	few
TGTGCCAGCACTCCCGGTGCCCAGAACACTGAAGCTTTCTTT	CASTPGAQNTEAFF	.	TRBV5-6	TRBJ1-1	.
TGTGCCAGCAGCCAGGCGCCCGGGGAGACCCAGTACTTC	CASSQAPGETQYF	.	TRBV14	TRBJ2-5	.
TGTGCCAGTAGTTCTCGACAGGGGGAATACGGTCGGCCCCAGCATTTT	CASSSRQGEYGRPQHF	TRBD1	TRBV19	TRBJ1-5	.
TGTGCCAGCAGCTTGTGGGGGGGCTTCTATGGCTACACCTTC	CASSLWGGFYGYTF	.	TRBV5-6	TRBJ1-2	.
TGTGCCAGCAGACAGCCAGGGAGCACAGATACGCAGTATTTT	CASRQPGSTDTQYF	.	TRBV6-1	TRBJ2-3	.
TGTGCCAGTAGGACAGGGGGCGCGGGCGCTCGGTCCTACGAGCAGTACTTC	CASRTGGAGARSYEQYF	TRBD1	TRBV19	TRBJ2-7	.
TGCGCCAGCAGGGAAGGCGGGACAGGGGTCTATGGCTACACCTTC	CASREGGTGVYGYTF	TRBD1	TRBV5-1	TRBJ1-2	once
TGCGCCAGCAGCTTGCGTGAAGCCACTGAAGCTTTCTTT	CASSLREATEAFF	.	TRBV5-1	TRBJ1-1	.
TGTGCCAGCAGTTCGGGACAGGGGATCCCCTACGAGCAGTACTTC	CASSSGQGIPYEQYF	TRBD1	TRBV27	TRBJ2-7	.
TGTGCCAGCAGTTTTAGCAGTAACTATGGCTACACCTTC	CASSFSSNYGYTF	.	TRBV27	TRBJ1-2	.
TGCAGCGTCTACCTCGGGGGATCGGACACTGAAGCTTTCTTT	CSVYLGGSDTEAFF	.	TRBV29-1	TRBJ1-1	.
TGTGCCAGCAGTCTAACGGAGGAGTCCCTTAATGAGCAGTTCTTC	CASSLTEESLNEQFF	.	TRBV5-4	TRBJ2-1	few
TGCGCCAGCAGCCAAGATAGAGGGACAGGGAGGATCCAATTCTTCTCCTACGAGCAGTACTTC	CASSQDRGTGRIQFFSYEQYF	TRBD1	TRBV4-1	TRBJ2-7	once
TGTGCCAGCAGCAAAACGGGACAGGGCTACTACGAGCAGTACTTC	CASSKTGQGYYEQYF	.	TRBV21-1	TRBJ2-7	.
TGTGCCAGCAGCTTAATAGGGGCCACGCTGGGGGAAGCTTTCTTT	CASSLIGATLGEAFF	.	TRBV7-9	TRBJ1-1	once
TGTGCCAGCAGTTACAGGGGGCGGGACACTGAAGCTTTCTTT	CASSYRGRDTEAFF	TRBD1	TRBV6-5	TRBJ1-1	.
TGTGCCATCACCTCGACAGGGTCGGGAGATACGCAGTATTTT	CAITSTGSGDTQYF	TRBD1	TRBV10-3	TRBJ2-3	.
TGCAGCGTGCGACAGATTTTGAGCACTGAAGCTTTCTTT	CSVRQILSTEAFF	.	TRBV29-1	TRBJ1-1	few
TGTGCCAGCAGTTTGATAGGGAGGGGAGCTAACTATGGCTACACCTTC	CASSLIGRGANYGYTF	.	TRBV27	TRBJ1-2	.
TGTGCCAGCAGCTTATCCGAGGGACAGCCCCAGCATTTT	CASSLSEGQPQHF	.	TRBV11-2	TRBJ1-5	.
TGTGCCTCCTCGAGGTCCAGGGGGAAAATCTTTGACACTGAAGCTTTCTTT	CASSRSRGKIFDTEAFF	TRBD1	TRBV19	TRBJ1-1	.
TGCGCCAGCAGCCCCAAGGGACTCTCCGCGAGGGAGCAGTACTTC	CASSPKGLSAREQYF	.	TRBV5-1	TRBJ2-7	.
TGTGCCAGCAGATCTATCGGGGGGAACTATGGCTACACCTTC	CASRSIGGNYGYTF	.	TRBV27	TRBJ1-2	.
TGTGCCAGCAGCCCCGGGACAGGGAGGGTTAACTATGGCTACACCTTC	CASSPGTGRVNYGYTF	TRBD1	TRBV7-3	TRBJ1-2	.
TGTGCCAGCGTGAGCGGGTTGAACACCGGGGAGCTGTTTTTT	CASVSGLNTGELFF	.	TRBV5-8	TRBJ2-2	.
TGTGCCAGCAGGTACGGCGGTACCTACAATGAGCAGTTCTTC	CASRYGGTYNEQFF	.	TRBV2	TRBJ2-1	.
TGTGCCAGCAGCAAGAGGACAGCTCTGAACACTGAAGCTTTCTTT	CASSKRTALNTEAFF	.	TRBV21-1	TRBJ1-1	.
TGTGCCAGCAGCCCGGAGTCGATCAATGAGCAGTTCTTC	CASSPESINEQFF	.	TRBV7-9	TRBJ2-1	few
TGCGCCAGCAGCTTGCGGGTTGGGGTAGGGGGCTCCTACGAGCAGTACTTC	CASSLRVGVGGSYEQYF	.	TRBV5-1	TRBJ2-7	.
TGTGCCATCAGGGAAACAGGGGGCAATAATTCACCCCTCCACTTT	CAIRETGGNNSPLHF	TRBD1	TRBV10-3	TRBJ1-6	once
TGCGCCAGCAGCCCCATTTACAAACGGACAGTCCTCCGATCCCTGACAGGGGGCACTCAGCCCCAGCATTTT	CASSPIYKRTVLRSLTGGTQPQHF	TRBD1	TRBV10-1	TRBJ1-5	.
TGCGCCAGCAGCTTGGGGCTAGCTCACGAGACCCAGTACTTC	CASSLGLAHETQYF	.	TRBV5-1	TRBJ2-5	.